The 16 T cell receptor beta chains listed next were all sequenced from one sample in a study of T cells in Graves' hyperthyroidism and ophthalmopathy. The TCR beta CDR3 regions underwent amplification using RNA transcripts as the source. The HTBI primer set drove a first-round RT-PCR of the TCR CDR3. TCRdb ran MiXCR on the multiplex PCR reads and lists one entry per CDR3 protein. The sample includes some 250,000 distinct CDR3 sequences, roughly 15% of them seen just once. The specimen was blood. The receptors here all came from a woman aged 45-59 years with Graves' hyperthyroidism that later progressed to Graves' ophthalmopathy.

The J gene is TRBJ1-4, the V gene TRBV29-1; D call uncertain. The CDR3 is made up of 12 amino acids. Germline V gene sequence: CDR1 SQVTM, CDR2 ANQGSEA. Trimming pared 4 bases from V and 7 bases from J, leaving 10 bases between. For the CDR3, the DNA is TGCAGCGTTGTAGTGGTCGGTGAAAAACTGTTTTTT. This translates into CSVVVVGEKLFF.

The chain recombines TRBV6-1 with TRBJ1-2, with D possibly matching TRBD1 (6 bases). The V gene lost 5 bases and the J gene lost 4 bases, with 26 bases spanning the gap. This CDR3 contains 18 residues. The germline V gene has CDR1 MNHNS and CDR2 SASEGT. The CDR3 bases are TGTGCCAGCAGTCTGGACAGTCCGGGGGGGGCGATGCGCTATGGCTACACCTTC. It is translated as CASSLDSPGGAMRYGYTF.

As DNA, the CDR3 is TGTGCCAGCTCACCCATAGCGGAACTCTACAATGAGCAGTTCTTC. Translating it yields CASSPIAELYNEQFF. The chain has TRBV7-8 and TRBJ2-1; a weak D match, TRBD2 (6 bases). The CDR3 runs 15 residues. Trimming cost V 8 bases and J 3 bases, with 17 bases left between them. Germline-derived CDR1 and CDR2 are SGHVS and FQNEAQ.

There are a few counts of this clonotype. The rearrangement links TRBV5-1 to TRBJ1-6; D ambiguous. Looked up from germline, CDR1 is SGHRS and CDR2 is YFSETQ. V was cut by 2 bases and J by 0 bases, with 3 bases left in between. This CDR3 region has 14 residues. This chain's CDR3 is CASSFFSYNSPLHF. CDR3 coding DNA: TGCGCCAGCAGCTTCTTCTCCTATAATTCACCCCTCCACTTT.

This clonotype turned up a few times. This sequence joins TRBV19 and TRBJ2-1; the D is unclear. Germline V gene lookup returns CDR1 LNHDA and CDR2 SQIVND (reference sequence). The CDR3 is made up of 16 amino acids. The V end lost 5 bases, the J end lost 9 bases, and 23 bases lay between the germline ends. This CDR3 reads CASSPGVAESRLEQFF. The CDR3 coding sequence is TGTGCCAGTAGTCCCGGTGTGGCGGAAAGTCGCCTTGAGCAGTTCTTC.

The DNA for the CDR3 is TGCGCCAGCAGCCGGTTGAAAACGGGAGCGGGAGAAGCCTACTACGAGCAGTACTTC. It is translated as CASSRLKTGAGEAYYEQYF. The rearrangement joins TRBV5-1 to TRBJ2-7; the match to TRBD2 covers 8 bases. The CDR3 runs to 19 residues. Trimming at V came to 4 bases and at J to 3 bases, leaving 21 bases not matched to a gene. Germline loops: CDR1 SGHRS, CDR2 YFSETQ.

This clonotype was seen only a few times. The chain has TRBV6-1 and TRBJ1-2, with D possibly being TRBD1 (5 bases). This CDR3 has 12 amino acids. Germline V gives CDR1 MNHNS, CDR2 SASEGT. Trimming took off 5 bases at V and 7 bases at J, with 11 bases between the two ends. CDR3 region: CASSTRGGGYTF. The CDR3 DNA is TGTGCCAGCAGTACCCGCGGGGGTGGCTACACCTTC.

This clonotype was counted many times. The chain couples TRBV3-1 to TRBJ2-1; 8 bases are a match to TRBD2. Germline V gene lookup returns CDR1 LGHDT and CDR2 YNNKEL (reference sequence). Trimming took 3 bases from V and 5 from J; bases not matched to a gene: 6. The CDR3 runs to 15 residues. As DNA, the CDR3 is TGTGCCAGCAGCCAGTTAGCGGGACCACACAATGAGCAGTTCTTC. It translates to CASSQLAGPHNEQFF.

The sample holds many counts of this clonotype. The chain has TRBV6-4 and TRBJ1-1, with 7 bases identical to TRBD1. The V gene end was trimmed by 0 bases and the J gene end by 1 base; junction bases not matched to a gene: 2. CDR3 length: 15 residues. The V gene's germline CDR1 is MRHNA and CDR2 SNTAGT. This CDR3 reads CASSDSGDRNTEAFF. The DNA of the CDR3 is TGTGCCAGCAGTGACTCGGGGGACAGGAACACTGAAGCTTTCTTT.

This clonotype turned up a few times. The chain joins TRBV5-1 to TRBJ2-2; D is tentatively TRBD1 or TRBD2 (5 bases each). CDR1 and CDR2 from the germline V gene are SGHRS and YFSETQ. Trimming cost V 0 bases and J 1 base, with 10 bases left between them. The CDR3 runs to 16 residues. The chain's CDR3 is CASSLGEGWNTGELFF. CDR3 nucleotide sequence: TGCGCCAGCAGCTTGGGTGAGGGGTGGAACACCGGGGAGCTGTTTTTT.

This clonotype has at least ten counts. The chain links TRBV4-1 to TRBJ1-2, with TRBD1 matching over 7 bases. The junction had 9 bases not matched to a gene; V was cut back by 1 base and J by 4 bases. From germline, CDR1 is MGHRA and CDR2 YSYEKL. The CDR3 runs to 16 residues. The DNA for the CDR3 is TGCGCCAGCAGCCAAGTCGGTGACAGGGCATTCTATGGCTACACCTTC. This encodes CASSQVGDRAFYGYTF.

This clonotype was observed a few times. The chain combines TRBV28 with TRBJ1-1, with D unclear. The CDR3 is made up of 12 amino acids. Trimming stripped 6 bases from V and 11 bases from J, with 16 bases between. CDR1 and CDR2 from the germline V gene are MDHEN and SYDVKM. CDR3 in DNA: TGTGCCAGCAGAATTCGATCCAGGAACGCTTTCTTT. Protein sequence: CASRIRSRNAFF.

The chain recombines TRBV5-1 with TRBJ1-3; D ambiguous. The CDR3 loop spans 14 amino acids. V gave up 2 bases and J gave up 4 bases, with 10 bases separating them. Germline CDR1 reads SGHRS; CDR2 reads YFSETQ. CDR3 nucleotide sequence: TGCGCCAGCAGCTTACAGTCAAGGGGAAACACCATATATTTT. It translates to CASSLQSRGNTIYF. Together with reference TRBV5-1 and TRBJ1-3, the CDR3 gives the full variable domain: KAGVTQTPRYLIKTRGQQVTLSCSPISGHRSVSWYQQTPGQGLQFLFEYFSETQRNKGNFPGRFSGRQFSNSRSEMNVSTLELGDSALYLCASSLQSRGNTIYFGEGSWLTVV.

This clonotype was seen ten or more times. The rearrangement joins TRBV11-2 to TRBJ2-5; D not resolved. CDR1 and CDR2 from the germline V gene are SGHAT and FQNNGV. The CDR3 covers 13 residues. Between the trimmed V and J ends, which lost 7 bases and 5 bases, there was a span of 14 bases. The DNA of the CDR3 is TGTGCCAGCACCCATAAGATCGACGAGACCCAGTACTTC. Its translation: CASTHKIDETQYF.

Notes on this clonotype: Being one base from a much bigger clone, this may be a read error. CDR3 region: CASSEEAVLNYGCTF. The CDR3 bases are TGTGCCAGCAGTGAAGAAGCAGTCCTTAACTATGGCTGCACCTTC. The chain carries TRBV6-1 and TRBJ1-2; D gene unclear. Per the germline V gene, CDR1 is MNHNS and CDR2 is SASEGT. The CDR3 length is 15 residues.

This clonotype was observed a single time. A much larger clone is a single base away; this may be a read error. CDR3 sequence (DNA): TGTGCCAACTCACCGAATGGGGGCGATGTTAATCAGCCCCAGCATTTT. This codes for CANSPNGGDVNQPQHF. V is TRBV18 and J is TRBJ1-5, with D maybe TRBD1 (6 bases). Germline-derived CDR1 and CDR2 are KGHSH and LQKENI. CDR3 length: 16 residues.